This entry lists 12 T cell receptor beta chains sequenced from one sample in a study of CD8 T cells in Susac syndrome. The RNA, about 0.5 to 1 ug, was put through reverse transcription using random hexamers. TCRdb used MiXCR to reprocess the immunoSEQ multiplex PCR reads, holding one entry per CDR3 protein. This repertoire shows over 100,000 distinct CDR3 sequences, 80% to 95% found once; its top ten account for roughly 0.14%. Sequencing input: CD4+ T cells from PBMCs. These receptors came from a human donor in good health.

This clonotype appeared once. The chain has TRBV6-5 and TRBJ1-6, with TRBD1 matching 7 bases. CDR3 length: 18 residues. Germline CDR1 MNHEY, CDR2 SVGAGI. V trimming: 0 bases; J trimming: 5 bases; junction bases outside the gene matches: 10. CDR3 region: CASSYSGLGTVNNSPLHF. The DNA for the CDR3 is TGTGCCAGCAGTTACTCGGGCCTTGGGACAGTTAATAATTCACCCCTCCACTTT.

The genes are TRBV19 and TRBJ2-7, with TRBD1 matching 7 bases. In germline, CDR1 is LNHDA, CDR2 SQIVND (reference sequence). The CDR3 runs to 14 residues. J lost 0 bases, V lost 5 bases, and 4 bases had no gene match. The CDR3 DNA sequence: TGTGCCAGTAGTGCAGGGGGAATCTCCTACGAGCAGTACTTC. Translated: CASSAGGISYEQYF.

The rearrangement uses TRBV4-1 and TRBJ1-2; no clear D. Deletions cut 1 base from V and 0 bases from J, with 6 bases between. Germline CDR1 is MGHRA and CDR2 is YSYEKL. The CDR3 has 14 residues. Here the CDR3 reads CASSQGGTNYGYTF. CDR3 in DNA: TGCGCCAGCAGCCAAGGCGGTACTAACTATGGCTACACCTTC.

The chain recombines TRBV7-6 with TRBJ2-5; no definite D call. This CDR3 has 13 amino acids. Germline V CDR1 and CDR2: SGHVS, FNYEAQ. V was clipped by 7 bases and J by 4 bases, with 13 bases between them. The CDR3 loop is CASNPEIRETQYF. The CDR3 nucleotides are TGTGCCAGCAACCCCGAAATCCGAGAGACCCAGTACTTC.

The chain employs TRBV15 and TRBJ2-3; 8 nucleotides match TRBD2. V trimming: 1 base; J trimming: 2 bases; junction bases outside the gene matches: 11. The CDR3 sequence is 18 residues long. The germline V gene has CDR1 LNHNV and CDR2 YYDKDF (reference sequence). The CDR3 here is CATSRGTGLEGFTDTQYF. Here the CDR3 DNA reads TGTGCCACCAGCAGAGGGACGGGACTAGAGGGGTTCACAGATACGCAGTATTTT. Variable domain in full (rest from reference TRBV15 and TRBJ2-3): DAMVIQNPRYQVTQFGKPVTLSCSQTLNHNVMYWYQQKSSQAPKLLFHYYDKDFNNEADTPDNFQSRRPNTSFCFLDIRSPGLGDTAMYLCATSRGTGLEGFTDTQYFGPGTRLTVL.

This chain connects TRBV7-8 to TRBJ2-2; 8 nucleotides match TRBD1. V was clipped by 4 bases and J by 5 bases; unmatched bases: 6. The germline V gene encodes CDR1 SGHVS and CDR2 FQNEAQ. This CDR3 contains 15 residues. CDR3 sequence (DNA): TGTGCCAGCAGCTCGGGACAGGTTCCAACCGGGGAGCTGTTTTTT. Translated, it gives CASSSGQVPTGELFF.

The chain carries TRBV7-9 and TRBJ2-1, with a possible D match to TRBD1 (5 bases). This CDR3 is 11 amino acids long. V lost 1 base and J 10 bases, leaving 5 bases between the germline ends. Looked up from germline, CDR1 is SEHNR and CDR2 is FQNEAQ (reference sequence). CDR3 coding DNA: TGTGCCAGCAGCTTAGAGGGGGAGCAGTTCTTC. It codes for CASSLEGEQFF.

In regard to this clonotype: The conserved phenylalanine or tryptophan is not found at the CDR3 terminus, so this likely reflects a read error. The chain combines TRBV29-1 with TRBJ2-1; D is possibly TRBD2 (6 bases). V was clipped by 4 bases and J by 7 bases, with 14 bases between them. Germline V gene sequence: CDR1 SQVTM, CDR2 ANQGSEA. This CDR3 is 13 amino acids long. CDR3: CSVAPQEGNEQFV. Here the CDR3 DNA reads TGCAGCGTTGCCCCGCAGGAGGGGAATGAGCAGTTCGTC.

The chain uses TRBV19 and TRBJ1-5; weak D call: TRBD1 (6 bases). The CDR3 length is 16 residues. Trimming stripped 1 base from V and 6 bases from J, with 16 bases between. Germline V lookup: CDR1 LNHDA, CDR2 SQIVND (reference sequence). DNA of the CDR3: TGTGCCAGTAGTATAGGGTACAGGGATTCGGGTCAGCCCCAGCATTTT. Residues: CASSIGYRDSGQPQHF.

The chain links TRBV21-1 to TRBJ2-1; no DNA check was done on the table's D call, TRBD1. TRBV21-1 is termed a pseudogene. The CDR3 consists of 12 residues. The CDR3: CASSKVRVEQFF. The CDR3 DNA sequence: TGTGCCAGCAGCAAAGTCCGGGTAGAGCAGTTCTTC.

This sequence joins TRBV14 and TRBJ1-2; perhaps TRBD1 as D (6 bases). Germline V gives CDR1 SGHDN, CDR2 FVKESK. The CDR3 spans 14 residues. V was trimmed by 5 bases and J by 4 bases, leaving 14 bases between them. DNA of the CDR3: TGTGCCAGCAGCAAGACGACAGGCGTCTATGGCTACACCTTC. It specifies CASSKTTGVYGYTF.

The chain combines TRBV28 with TRBJ2-7, with 9 bases that match TRBD2. The V gene's germline CDR1 is MDHEN and CDR2 SYDVKM. The CDR3 has 13 amino acids. The trim removed 8 bases at V and 3 bases at J, leaving 5 bases unmatched. CDR3 DNA sequence: TGTGCCAGCTGCGGGGGGGGCAGCTACGAGCAGTACTTC. As protein: CASCGGGSYEQYF.